Following are 12 T cell receptor beta chains from one sample sequenced in a study of molecular identifiers for immune sequencing clone quantification. Via MiXCR, TCRdb re-called the PCR reads, giving one row per CDR3 protein. The profile shows about half a million distinct CDR3 sequences, about 21% of them singletons. Sequencing input: naive CD8+ T cells from blood, with Jurkat cell RNA spiked in. Subset given: FACS-sorted CD8+CD4-CCR7+CD45RA+ naive T cells. The origin of the receptors is a human donor in good health. Some libraries in this study had Jurkat cell RNA spiked in.

This clonotype was found many times. This sequence joins TRBV27 and TRBJ2-3; the D gene is possibly TRBD2 (5 bases). V was cut by 6 bases and J by 4 bases, with 17 bases left in between. The germline CDR1 and CDR2 sequences are MNHEY and SMNVEV (reference sequence). The CDR3 runs to 15 residues. The DNA for the CDR3 is TGTGCCAGCAGCAGTACCTCACTAGGGTCAGATACGCAGTATTTT. It translates to CASSSTSLGSDTQYF.

In this sample, this clonotype turned up a few times. The gene calls are TRBV19 and TRBJ2-7; D uncertain. Germline assignment: CDR1 LNHDA and CDR2 SQIVND (reference sequence). V dropped 7 bases and J dropped 3 bases, with 19 bases sitting between them. The CDR3 covers 15 residues. CDR3 sequence: CASTTDGTRIYEQYF. CDR3 bases: TGTGCCAGTACCACGGACGGAACGCGGATCTACGAGCAGTACTTC.

This clonotype was counted ten times or more. V usage is TRBV7-9 and J usage is TRBJ2-7; D is possibly TRBD2 (5 bases). CDR3 length: 13 residues. V lost 5 bases to trimming and J lost 3 bases, with 11 bases between them. Looked up from germline, CDR1 is SEHNR and CDR2 is FQNEAQ (reference sequence). The CDR3 reads CASSDGEHYEQYF. The CDR3 bases are TGTGCCAGCAGCGACGGGGAACACTACGAGCAGTACTTC.

The chain carries TRBV4-3 and TRBJ2-1; no clear D. Trimming shortened V by 1 base and J by 3 bases, and 10 bases separated the two germline ends. CDR3 length: 15 amino acids. Germline CDR1 and CDR2: LGHNA and YSLEER. The CDR3 nucleotides are TGCGCCAGCAGCCAAGTTAGCCCAGTCTACAATGAGCAGTTCTTC. This encodes CASSQVSPVYNEQFF.

This clonotype occurred a few times. This sequence joins TRBV19 and TRBJ2-2; D uncertain. Germline CDR1 LNHDA, CDR2 SQIVND (reference sequence). The CDR3 has 17 residues. V gave up 7 bases and J gave up 6 bases, with 24 bases separating them. CDR3 protein: CASTQKEIRKSAGELFF. The CDR3 nucleotides read TGTGCCAGTACCCAAAAAGAAATTCGGAAGAGCGCCGGGGAGCTGTTTTTT.

In regard to this clonotype: The junction does not match germline at one end; this may be a read error. J is TRBJ2-4 and V is TRBV28; maybe TRBD2 (5 bases). This CDR3 region has 15 residues. The germline V gene has CDR1 MDHEN and CDR2 SYDVKM. CDR3: CASSLISLAKDIQYF. DNA of the CDR3: TGTGCCAGCAGTCTGATTTCTCTAGCCAAAGACATTCAGTACTTC.

This clonotype was counted at least ten times. This chain connects TRBV27 to TRBJ2-7; D uncertain. The CDR3 runs 15 residues. Germline-derived CDR1 and CDR2 are MNHEY and SMNVEV (reference sequence). With 5 bases removed from V and 1 base from J, the gap between germline ends came to 15 bases. CDR3: CASSPDFLGSYEQYF. The DNA for the CDR3 is TGTGCCAGCAGTCCCGATTTTCTAGGTTCCTACGAGCAGTACTTC.

This clonotype was counted only a few times. The chain carries TRBV19 and TRBJ2-6, with a possible D match to TRBD1 (6 bases). Germline V CDR1 and CDR2: LNHDA, SQIVND (reference sequence). The CDR3 loop spans 14 amino acids. CDR3 region: CAGAPFSGANVLTF. The DNA of the CDR3 is TGTGCGGGGGCCCCGTTCTCTGGGGCCAACGTCCTGACTTTC.

This clonotype was seen more than once but under ten times. The chain employs TRBV30 and TRBJ1-4, with a possible D match to TRBD1 (5 bases). Germline V gene lookup returns CDR1 GTSNPN and CDR2 SVGIG (reference sequence). Deletions cut 2 bases from V and 4 bases from J, with 14 bases between. There are 15 residues in the CDR3. For the CDR3, the DNA is TGTGCCTGGAGTTCAGTAGACAGTTTTAATGAAAAACTGTTTTTT. The encoded protein is CAWSSVDSFNEKLFF. Using reference TRBV30 and TRBJ1-4 for the parts outside the CDR3, the full variable domain is SQTIHQWPATLVQPVGSPLSLECTVEGTSNPNLYWYRQAAGRGLQLLFYSVGIGQISSEVPQNLSASRPQDRQFILSSKKLLLSDSGFYLCAWSSVDSFNEKLFFGSGTQLSVL.

This clonotype was recorded many times. This chain joins TRBV6-5 and TRBJ2-7, with D perhaps TRBD2 (5 bases). This CDR3 has 15 residues. Germline V gives CDR1 MNHEY, CDR2 SVGAGI. The ends were cut back, 6 bases at V and 0 bases at J, with 15 bases in the middle. CDR3 protein: CASRLSGESSYEQYF. CDR3 sequence (DNA): TGTGCCAGCAGACTTTCCGGGGAGAGCTCCTACGAGCAGTACTTC.

The rearrangement uses TRBV27 and TRBJ1-1; TRBD1 might be the D (5 bases). Germline V gene sequence: CDR1 MNHEY, CDR2 SMNVEV (reference sequence). V lost 3 bases to trimming and J lost 1 base, with 9 bases between them. CDR3 length: 14 amino acids. The CDR3 spells CASSFGAGNTEAFF. In DNA, the CDR3 is TGTGCCAGCAGTTTTGGGGCGGGGAACACTGAAGCTTTCTTT.

As regards this clonotype: A much larger clone sits a single nucleotide away, making a read error possible. The chain uses TRBV4-1 and TRBJ2-5; 7 positions match TRBD2. The CDR3 extends over 14 amino acids. The germline V gene encodes CDR1 MGHRA and CDR2 YSYEKL. The CDR3 loop is CASGQGLGKETQYF. CDR3 nucleotides: TGCGCCAGCGGCCAAGGACTAGGAAAAGAGACCCAGTACTTC.